A selection of T cell receptor beta chains follows, all from one sample in a study of vaccination and CD4 T cells after COVID-19. These receptors have no known antigen. From the PCR reads, TCRdb called clonotypes with MiXCR, one entry per CDR3 protein. The repertoire holds approximately 16,000 distinct CDR3 sequences, roughly 80% seen once, with roughly a tenth in the top ten. Source: CD4+ T cells from blood, cultured in vitro, taken after SARS-CoV-2 vaccination. The origin of the receptors is a human donor who received a COVID-19 vaccine. Each CDR3 is given with its conserved first and last residue. Fields, in order: J gene, clone size, V gene, D gene, CDR3 DNA, CDR3 protein. A D gene is named only where the DNA matches it firmly. The size of a clone is reported for some rows only, either as once, few or many, or as a class for expanded clones.

J gene: TRBJ1-5; clone size: once; V gene: TRBV6-4; D gene: NA; CDR3 DNA: TGTGCCAGCAGTTACTCGAGGGATAGCAATCAGCCCCAGCATTTT; CDR3 protein: CASSYSRDSNQPQHF
J gene: TRBJ1-3; clone size: NA; V gene: TRBV7-8; D gene: TRBD1; CDR3 DNA: TGTGCCAGCAGCGGGGACAGGGCGTCGGGAAACACCATATATTTT; CDR3 protein: CASSGDRASGNTIYF
J gene: TRBJ1-6; clone size: NA; V gene: TRBV9; D gene: NA; CDR3 DNA: TGTGCCAGCAGCGTAGTGGGGGGCGGGGGGTCACCCCTCCACTTT; CDR3 protein: CASSVVGGGGSPLHF
J gene: TRBJ1-2; clone size: NA; V gene: TRBV27; D gene: TRBD1; CDR3 DNA: TGTGCCAGCAGTCCCGACAGGGTCCTAAGAGATGGCTACACCTTC; CDR3 protein: CASSPDRVLRDGYTF
J gene: TRBJ2-7; clone size: NA; V gene: TRBV5-5; D gene: NA; CDR3 DNA: TGTGCCAGCAGCTTGGTTCCGGGCTACGAGCAGTACTTC; CDR3 protein: CASSLVPGYEQYF
J gene: TRBJ2-5; clone size: few; V gene: TRBV20-1; D gene: TRBD2; CDR3 DNA: TGCAGTGCTTCAGCGGGGGCCGAAGAGACCCAGTACTTC; CDR3 protein: CSASAGAEETQYF
J gene: TRBJ2-2; clone size: NA; V gene: TRBV29-1; D gene: NA; CDR3 DNA: TGCAGCGTTCAACCCGGGGCGAACACCGGGGAGCTGTTTTTT; CDR3 protein: CSVQPGANTGELFF
J gene: TRBJ1-2; clone size: NA; V gene: TRBV5-1; D gene: NA; CDR3 DNA: TGCGCCAGCAGCCTCACTTCGGCACAGGGCTATGGCTACACCTTC; CDR3 protein: CASSLTSAQGYGYTF
J gene: TRBJ1-2; clone size: NA; V gene: TRBV30; D gene: TRBD1; CDR3 DNA: TGTGCCTGGGGCGGAGGGGGCTGGAGCTATGGCTACACCTTC; CDR3 protein: CAWGGGGWSYGYTF
J gene: TRBJ2-3; clone size: NA; V gene: TRBV6-1; D gene: NA; CDR3 DNA: TGTGCCAGCAGCACCTTCCGGGCAGATACGCAGTATTTT; CDR3 protein: CASSTFRADTQYF
J gene: TRBJ1-6; clone size: once; V gene: TRBV5-1; D gene: NA; CDR3 DNA: TGCGCCAGCAGCTTGGCATGGAATTCACCCCTCCACTTT; CDR3 protein: CASSLAWNSPLHF
J gene: TRBJ1-5; clone size: NA; V gene: TRBV4-2; D gene: NA; CDR3 DNA: TGTGCCAGCAGCCAAGACGAGGCATTTAGCAATCAGCCCCAGCATTTT; CDR3 protein: CASSQDEAFSNQPQHF
J gene: TRBJ1-2; clone size: NA; V gene: TRBV11-2; D gene: TRBD1; CDR3 DNA: TGTGCCAGCAGCTCATTAAAACAGGGGCGGCACTATGGCTACACCTTC; CDR3 protein: CASSSLKQGRHYGYTF
J gene: TRBJ1-1; clone size: few; V gene: TRBV6-1; D gene: NA; CDR3 DNA: TGTGCCAGCAGTGAAGCGCTTTTTCAGGGGAGCACTGAAGCTTTCTTT; CDR3 protein: CASSEALFQGSTEAFF
J gene: TRBJ1-6; clone size: NA; V gene: TRBV6-5; D gene: NA; CDR3 DNA: TGTGCCAGCAGTTACTCAGGGGAAATCGTTTATTCACCCCTCCACTTT; CDR3 protein: CASSYSGEIVYSPLHF
J gene: TRBJ2-3; clone size: NA; V gene: TRBV15; D gene: NA; CDR3 DNA: TGTGCCACCAGCAAAGTTACTCCGGGTCCCTCTGGGGATACGCAGTATTTT; CDR3 protein: CATSKVTPGPSGDTQYF
J gene: TRBJ2-5; clone size: few; V gene: TRBV25-1; D gene: NA; CDR3 DNA: TGTGCCAGCAGTGCCCCGGGAAACCAAGAGACCCAGTACTTC; CDR3 protein: CASSAPGNQETQYF
J gene: TRBJ1-2; clone size: NA; V gene: TRBV19; D gene: TRBD1; CDR3 DNA: TGTGCCAGTAGCCCAACAGGGGGGGGTTATGGCTACACCTTC; CDR3 protein: CASSPTGGGYGYTF
J gene: TRBJ2-5; clone size: NA; V gene: TRBV5-1; D gene: NA; CDR3 DNA: TGCGCCAGCAGCTTGGCGTCGGGGGTAGAGACCCAGTACTTC; CDR3 protein: CASSLASGVETQYF
J gene: TRBJ1-2; clone size: NA; V gene: TRBV27; D gene: NA; CDR3 DNA: TGTGCCAGCAGTAACAGGGAATTCTATGGCTACACCTTC; CDR3 protein: CASSNREFYGYTF
J gene: TRBJ2-1; clone size: NA; V gene: TRBV29-1; D gene: NA; CDR3 DNA: TGCAGCGTTGAAGATAGCCAGGGGACGAGGGTTGGGTACAATGAGCAGTTCTTC; CDR3 protein: CSVEDSQGTRVGYNEQFF
J gene: TRBJ1-5; clone size: once; V gene: TRBV20-1; D gene: NA; CDR3 DNA: TGCAGTGCTAGAACGGAGGCGGCAGCCCTTAGCAATCAGCCCCAGCATTTT; CDR3 protein: CSARTEAAALSNQPQHF
J gene: TRBJ1-4; clone size: once; V gene: TRBV11-3; D gene: TRBD1; CDR3 DNA: TGTGCCAGCAGCTTAGATGGGCGACAGGGGTCTAGAGAACTGTTTTTT; CDR3 protein: CASSLDGRQGSRELFF
J gene: TRBJ1-1; clone size: medium-sized; V gene: TRBV6-1; D gene: NA; CDR3 DNA: TGTGCCAGCAGTGAAGAGTGGGGCGGGGGGCCTGAAGCTTTCTTT; CDR3 protein: CASSEEWGGGPEAFF
J gene: TRBJ1-2; clone size: NA; V gene: TRBV7-9; D gene: NA; CDR3 DNA: TGTGCCAGCAGCTTGGTTCGGGGGATAGGTGGCTACACCTTC; CDR3 protein: CASSLVRGIGGYTF
J gene: TRBJ2-6; clone size: large; V gene: TRBV6-1; D gene: NA; CDR3 DNA: TGTGCCAGCAGGCCACCCGAGGGGCGATCTGGGGCCAACGTCCTGACTTTC; CDR3 protein: CASRPPEGRSGANVLTF
J gene: TRBJ1-5; clone size: NA; V gene: TRBV24-1; D gene: NA; CDR3 DNA: TGTGCCACCAGTGAATCGACCGGGGCGGAAGGGGAGCCCCAGCATTTT; CDR3 protein: CATSESTGAEGEPQHF
J gene: TRBJ1-6; clone size: NA; V gene: TRBV21-1; D gene: NA; CDR3 DNA: TGTGCCAGCAGCAAAGCGACCGGCCTTTGTCCCTCCCTCCACTTT; CDR3 protein: CASSKATGLCPSLHF
J gene: TRBJ1-5; clone size: NA; V gene: TRBV2; D gene: TRBD1; CDR3 DNA: TGTGCCAGCAGTGTAGGGACAGGGAACAATCAGCCCCAGCATTTT; CDR3 protein: CASSVGTGNNQPQHF
J gene: TRBJ1-5; clone size: medium-sized; V gene: TRBV7-3; D gene: TRBD1; CDR3 DNA: TGTGCCAGCAGCTTATTGGACAGGGGGCATCAGCCCCAGCATTTT; CDR3 protein: CASSLLDRGHQPQHF
J gene: TRBJ1-2; clone size: NA; V gene: TRBV30; D gene: NA; CDR3 DNA: TGTGCCTGGAGTGCCCGGACTGATGCCCTCTATGGCTACACCTTC; CDR3 protein: CAWSARTDALYGYTF
J gene: TRBJ1-5; clone size: few; V gene: TRBV19; D gene: NA; CDR3 DNA: TGTGCCAGTAGTATCGGACGGGCGAGTCGCAATCAGCCCCAGCATTTT; CDR3 protein: CASSIGRASRNQPQHF
J gene: TRBJ1-2; clone size: NA; V gene: TRBV7-2; D gene: TRBD1; CDR3 DNA: TGTGCCAGCAGCCCCAGGACAGGGGGGAATGGCTACACCTTC; CDR3 protein: CASSPRTGGNGYTF
J gene: TRBJ2-3; clone size: NA; V gene: TRBV7-7; D gene: TRBD2; CDR3 DNA: TGTGCCAGCAGCATGGGACTAGCGGGGGGGCGGAATACGCAGTATTTT; CDR3 protein: CASSMGLAGGRNTQYF
J gene: TRBJ2-5; clone size: NA; V gene: TRBV11-3; D gene: NA; CDR3 DNA: TGTGCCAGCAGCTTCGGGGCCTCGGAGACCCAGTACTTC; CDR3 protein: CASSFGASETQYF
J gene: TRBJ2-1; clone size: few; V gene: TRBV20-1; D gene: TRBD2; CDR3 DNA: TGCAGTGCTAGACGCGGGACTAACCTCGGTAATGAGCAGTTCTTC; CDR3 protein: CSARRGTNLGNEQFF
J gene: TRBJ1-2; clone size: NA; V gene: TRBV7-2; D gene: NA; CDR3 DNA: TGTGCCAGCAGCCCCGGGGTAGATAACTATGGCTACACCTTC; CDR3 protein: CASSPGVDNYGYTF
J gene: TRBJ1-2; clone size: NA; V gene: TRBV6-5; D gene: NA; CDR3 DNA: TGTGCCAGCAGTTACGGAGTAGCCTATGGCTACACCTTC; CDR3 protein: CASSYGVAYGYTF
J gene: TRBJ2-5; clone size: NA; V gene: TRBV24-1; D gene: TRBD1; CDR3 DNA: TGTGCCACCAGTCCCACGGGTACAGGGGGCGGAGAGACCCAGTACTTC; CDR3 protein: CATSPTGTGGGETQYF
J gene: TRBJ1-1; clone size: NA; V gene: TRBV6-1; D gene: NA; CDR3 DNA: TGTGCCAGCAGCGCGGACAGGAACACTGAAGCTTTCTTT; CDR3 protein: CASSADRNTEAFF
J gene: TRBJ1-5; clone size: NA; V gene: TRBV2; D gene: TRBD1; CDR3 DNA: TGTGCCGGTGGGACAGACAGCAATCAGCCCCAGCATTTT; CDR3 protein: CAGGTDSNQPQHF
J gene: TRBJ1-1; clone size: NA; V gene: TRBV7-8; D gene: NA; CDR3 DNA: TGTGCCAGCAGCTTTAAATCTGCTGAAGCTTTCTTT; CDR3 protein: CASSFKSAEAFF
J gene: TRBJ1-6; clone size: NA; V gene: TRBV12-3/TRBV12-4; D gene: TRBD1; CDR3 DNA: TGTGCCAGCAGTTCCGACAGGGGATCCGATAATTCACCCCTCCACTTT; CDR3 protein: CASSSDRGSDNSPLHF
J gene: TRBJ2-3; clone size: once; V gene: TRBV6-1; D gene: NA; CDR3 DNA: TGTGCCAGCAGGCAGGCCGGGAAACAACCACTGTTTACGCAGTATTTT; CDR3 protein: CASRQAGKQPLFTQYF
J gene: TRBJ2-3; clone size: NA; V gene: TRBV5-4; D gene: NA; CDR3 DNA: TGTGCCAGCAGCTCAAAAATAACAGATACGCAGTATTTT; CDR3 protein: CASSSKITDTQYF
J gene: TRBJ2-1; clone size: once; V gene: TRBV19; D gene: TRBD1; CDR3 DNA: TGTGCCAGTGGCGGGACAGGGGGCGACATGTTCTTC; CDR3 protein: CASGGTGGDMFF